This paragraph reports one T cell receptor (beta chain). No count is recorded, yet this clonotype rates as medium-sized (0.01 to 0.1%) from its frequency. Its cognate antigen has yet to be identified. All participants were free of acute infectious disease and in good physical condition. Neurodegeneration in patients was confirmed using biomarkers including neurofilament, amyloid-beta and tau. Live CSF cells for droplet-based sequencing were sorted with a live/dead marker. CSF was obtained by lumbar puncture, and immune cells were pelleted by centrifugation at 300g. CSF samples were inspected for red blood cells, and any blood-contaminated sample was excluded. CSF cells were cryopreserved by placing the cells in freezing medium, freezing the cells overnight at -80 degrees C, and then storing the cells in liquid nitrogen. Before analysis, CSF samples had been stored for less than seven months. This specimen comes from a study of CD8 T cells in cerebrospinal fluid in Alzheimer's disease (TCRdb year 2020). Regarding the study in general: The study assessed CSF T cell clonal expansion with two single-cell approaches: plate-based nested PCR sequencing and droplet-based sequencing. This study tested whether clonally expanded T cells could be found in cerebrospinal fluid from healthy elderly individuals and from patients with neurodegenerative disease. The droplet-based CSF analysis comparing patients with controls included ten or so healthy controls (approximately 11,000 cells) and ten or so patients with MCI or Alzheimer's disease (approximately 10,000 cells). A total of 24 samples were covered by the CSF gene-expression analysis, in which Parkinson's disease patients were included. The full study reports these points: The EBV-specific clones were neither the most highly expanded clones nor enriched among patients. The overall clonality comparison included only samples with detectable clones (around eleven healthy, 5 MCI, 5 AD, 6 PD). Finding EBV-specific TCRs in CSF, the authors cautioned, does not establish a causal link between EBV and Alzheimer's disease. The largest CSF clone made up a higher percentage of TCRs in patients with MCI or Alzheimer's disease than in controls. In pooled data, a highly expanded clone (at least 3% of TCRs) occurred in 1 of 10 healthy subjects versus 4 of 6 Alzheimer's patients.

Preparation of the library involved 10x single-cell sequencing. Profiling of CSF cells was done with 10X Genomics single-cell V(D)J and 5' gene-expression libraries. CSF single-cell TCR libraries were sequenced on an Illumina NextSeq550. In the original analysis: V(D)J reads were aligned to the vdj-GRCh38 alts ensemble 2.0.0 reference and were analysed with the Cell Ranger vdj pipeline. Cell barcodes sharing the same set of productive CDR3 nucleotide sequences were defined as clonotypes. Clonotype information was added to Seurat v3.0 gene-expression metadata to link clonality with transcriptional profiles. CSF cells with more than 1,800 genes, more than 7,500 UMIs or more than 10% mitochondrial reads were excluded. To find TCRs with known antigen specificity, CDR3-beta sequences were matched against VDJdb. Only TCRs with complete alpha and beta chains were included in the network analysis of clone sharing, which used the R package qgraph. TCRdb reprocessed the reads, and each CDR3 protein sequence is entered once, without DNA. For this entry, the V and J calls and clone size follow TCRdb and not the study's own pipeline. The sample's records list over a thousand distinct CDR3 sequences. Clones ranked in the top ten supply approximately 9.9% of the sample.

This TCR was sampled from a human donor with mild cognitive impairment. Sequences were obtained from cerebrospinal fluid.

The CDR3 region has the sequence CASSPTGWGEAFF. The chain couples TRBV18 to TRBJ1-1. CDR1 and CDR2 were assigned from the germline V gene as KGHSH and LQKENI. Taken from cysteine to phenylalanine, the CDR3 has 13 residues. Only the protein sequence is given. The reference TRBV18 and TRBJ1-1 proteins fill in what lies around the CDR3, so the full variable domain reads NAGVMQNPRHLVRRRGQEARLRCSPMKGHSHVYWYRQLPEEGLKFMVYLQKENIIDESGMPKERFSAEFPKEGPSILRIQQVVRGDSAAYFCASSPTGWGEAFFGQGTRLTVV.